This is a list of T cell receptor beta chains from one sample in a study of blood T cell repertoires in COVID-19. Sequencing was performed with immunoSEQ multiplex PCR; in TCRdb, only in-frame clones are kept and a portion is missing. The sample shows 55,000 or so clones, around 79% of them seen only once. Source material: peripheral blood. Source of these receptors: a man in his 60s with acute or convalescent COVID-19. The CDR3 runs from the conserved cysteine through the conserved F or W. D genes are given only for firm matches. Some rows have no size entry. The others give once, few or many, or a class for an expanded clone.

j_gene	abundance	d_gene	v_gene	CDR3nt	CDR3aa
TRBJ2-5	-	-	TRBV11-2	TGTGCCAGCAGCTCGGTGACCGCCGCGGGGACCCAGTACTTC	CASSSVTAAGTQYF
TRBJ2-4	-	TRBD2	TRBV19	TGTGCCAGTAGGCCCGGGGGGGAGACCAAAAACATTCAGTACTTC	CASRPGGETKNIQYF
TRBJ2-7	few	TRBD1	TRBV13	TGTGCCAGCAGCCTCGGACAGGGGTTTTACGAGCAGTACTTC	CASSLGQGFYEQYF
TRBJ1-2	-	TRBD1	TRBV7-3	TGTGCCAGCAGTTTTACAGGGGCGGATGGCTACACCTTC	CASSFTGADGYTF
TRBJ2-5	few	TRBD2	TRBV5-4	TGTGCCAGCAGCCGAGGACTAGCGGGGGGGGGAGAGACCCAGTACTTC	CASSRGLAGGGETQYF
TRBJ1-1	-	TRBD1	TRBV12-3/TRBV12-4	TGTGCCACCCTGGACAGGGGGCTGAGTTTGGCTTTCTTT	CATLDRGLSLAFF
TRBJ1-2	few	TRBD1	TRBV2	TGTGCCAGCACCCGGGGGACAGGGGATGGCTACACCTTC	CASTRGTGDGYTF
TRBJ1-1	once	TRBD1	TRBV11-2	TGTGCCAGCGGGACAGGGGGGGGACCTGAAGCTTTCTTT	CASGTGGGPEAFF
TRBJ2-7	-	-	TRBV5-1	TGCGCCAGCAGCTCCATACTTCAACAGGGTCAGAACTCCTACGAGCAGTACTTC	CASSSILQQGQNSYEQYF
TRBJ1-5	-	-	TRBV12-2	TGTGCAAGTCGCCCCCAACCGGACAATAGCAATCAGCCCCAGCATTTT	CASRPQPDNSNQPQHF
TRBJ1-5	-	-	TRBV7-2	TGTGCCAGCAGCTTAGGGCGGACAGATCAGCCCCAGCATTTT	CASSLGRTDQPQHF
TRBJ2-1	once	TRBD2	TRBV6-4	TGTGCCAGCAGTTTACTAGCGGGGGGCTACAATGAGCAGTTCTTC	CASSLLAGGYNEQFF
TRBJ2-5	-	TRBD1	TRBV7-3	TGTGCCAGCAGCTTAAGCACAGGGGTGGGCCAGTACTTC	CASSLSTGVGQYF
TRBJ1-6	-	TRBD1	TRBV10-3	TGTGCCATCAGTACAGGGGTCGCCTATAATTCACCCCTCCACTTT	CAISTGVAYNSPLHF
TRBJ1-2	-	-	TRBV19	TGTGCCAGTAGTATAGTGGAGAGCTATGGCTACACCTTC	CASSIVESYGYTF
TRBJ1-3	-	-	TRBV5-4	TGTGCCAGCAGCGACGGTCGGAGCTCTGGAAACACCATATATTTT	CASSDGRSSGNTIYF
TRBJ1-5	-	TRBD1	TRBV5-1	TGCGCCAGCAGCCTCGGGACAGTGAATCAGCCCCAGCATTTT	CASSLGTVNQPQHF
TRBJ1-6	-	TRBD1	TRBV27	TGTGCCAGCAGTCTCAAAACAGGGGTCGGTAATTCACCCCTCCACTTT	CASSLKTGVGNSPLHF
TRBJ2-2	-	-	TRBV5-1	TGCGCCAGCAGCTTGGAAGGACATAACACCGGGGAGCTGTTTTTT	CASSLEGHNTGELFF
TRBJ1-6	-	TRBD1	TRBV2	TGTGCCAGCAGCCCGTTACAGGGGTTTAGGTCACCCCTCCACTTT	CASSPLQGFRSPLHF
TRBJ2-7	few	TRBD2	TRBV28	TGTGCCAGCAATGAAAAGGGGACTAGTATAGGCGAGCAGTACTTC	CASNEKGTSIGEQYF
TRBJ1-2	-	-	TRBV11-1	TGTGCCAGCAGCGTCCGGGGCTATGGCTACACCTTC	CASSVRGYGYTF
TRBJ2-7	-	TRBD2	TRBV6-1	TGTGCCAGCAGTGAAGCGGCGGGGGGGCTCGCGCAGTACTTC	CASSEAAGGLAQYF
TRBJ2-5	-	-	TRBV15	TGTGCCACCAGCAGGGTTGGCCCCCAAGAGACCCAGTACTTC	CATSRVGPQETQYF
TRBJ1-1	-	-	TRBV7-9	TGTGCCAGCAGCTCGGGGACTGAAGCTTTCTTT	CASSSGTEAFF
TRBJ1-1	-	TRBD1	TRBV27	TGTGCCAGCAGTTTAGAGGGGGCGCGAACTGAAGCTTTCTTT	CASSLEGARTEAFF
TRBJ2-7	once	-	TRBV10-3	TGTGCCATCAGTGAGGGACTACCCTACGAGCAGTACTTC	CAISEGLPYEQYF
TRBJ2-7	once	-	TRBV18	TGTGCCAGCGCACTAACCAGGGGAGAGAACGAGCAGTACTTC	CASALTRGENEQYF
TRBJ2-2	-	-	TRBV2	TGTGCCAGCGCAGGGGACACCGGGGAGCTGTTTTTT	CASAGDTGELFF
TRBJ1-3	-	-	TRBV2	TGTGCCAGCAGCGTTGACAGCCGAAACACCATATATTTT	CASSVDSRNTIYF
TRBJ2-7	-	-	TRBV5-1	TGCGCCAGCAGCTTGAACAGAGTCTCCTACGAGCAGTACTTC	CASSLNRVSYEQYF
TRBJ1-5	few	TRBD1	TRBV4-2	TGTGCCAGCAGTCCGGGGGCTTCGGACAGGGTCCCGGTGGGCAATCAGCCCCAGCATTTT	CASSPGASDRVPVGNQPQHF
TRBJ1-4	few	-	TRBV5-5	TGTGCCAGCAGCTTCCAGTTTACAGGGTTAAGAGGGGAAAAACTGTTTTTT	CASSFQFTGLRGEKLFF
TRBJ2-7	-	TRBD1	TRBV14	TGTGCCAGCAGCCGCGCTTGGACAGGGGGAACGACCTCCTTCTACGAGCAGTACTTC	CASSRAWTGGTTSFYEQYF
TRBJ2-3	once	TRBD2	TRBV9	TGTGCCAGCAGCGTAACTAGCGGGGGATCGGATACGCAGTATTTT	CASSVTSGGSDTQYF
TRBJ1-2	-	TRBD1	TRBV4-2	TGTGCCAGCAGCCAAGGGGGGACAGGCCCGGGGTATGGCTACACCTTC	CASSQGGTGPGYGYTF
TRBJ1-6	-	TRBD1	TRBV2	TGTGCCAGCAGTGTTACAGGGGTCGGGAATTCACCCCTCCACTTT	CASSVTGVGNSPLHF
TRBJ1-5	-	-	TRBV18	TGTGCCAGCTCTCCGGGGGGGATAAATCAGCCCCAGCATTTT	CASSPGGINQPQHF